A single sample is the source of the 14 T cell receptor beta chains below, sequenced in a study of response to subunit inactivated influenza vaccine. TCRdb reprocessed the RT-PCR reads via MiXCR and lists one record per CDR3 protein. The sample gives around 480,000 distinct CDR3 sequences, approximately 15% of which show up once; less than 4% is in the top ten. The sample in question was CD4+ T cells sorted from PBMCs, obtained less than 30 months after vaccination. These receptors all come from a man aged 45 to 70 who received an inactivated influenza vaccine.

This clonotype came up a few times. The genes are TRBV4-3 and TRBJ1-1; TRBD1 is a possible D gene (6 bases). The germline V and J ends were trimmed by 3 bases and 4 bases, with 12 bases remaining between them. This CDR3 spans 14 amino acids. Per germline, CDR1 LGHNA and CDR2 YSLEER. In DNA, the CDR3 is TGCGCCAGCAGCCATAGAGAAGGGGGCACTGAAGCTTTCTTT. Translation gives CASSHREGGTEAFF.

This chain uses TRBV4-2 with TRBJ2-4; TRBD1 is a possible D gene (6 bases). The CDR3 contains 16 residues. CDR1 is LGHNA, CDR2 YNFKEQ, per germline. The V end was cut by 2 bases, the J end by 3 bases, with 14 bases between. The CDR3 here is CASSQPGRDNKNIQYF. CDR3 DNA sequence: TGTGCCAGCAGCCAACCAGGCCGGGACAACAAAAACATTCAGTACTTC.

The chain combines TRBV4-1 with TRBJ2-7; D may be TRBD2 (6 bases). CDR3 length: 14 amino acids. From germline, CDR1 is MGHRA and CDR2 YSYEKL. With 4 bases removed from V and 4 bases from J, the gap between germline ends came to 14 bases. This CDR3 is CASSRHPGEYEQYF. CDR3 in DNA: TGCGCCAGCAGCCGACACCCGGGGGAGTACGAGCAGTACTTC.

A few counts support this clonotype. This chain joins TRBV20-1 and TRBJ2-2; 14 bases map to TRBD2. Germline CDR1 is DFQATT and CDR2 is SNEGSKA (reference sequence). After removal of 5 bases from V and 4 bases from J, the junction contained 9 bases not matched to a gene. The CDR3 totals 17 residues. The CDR3 here is CSAFGLAGGRSTGELFF. CDR3 bases: TGCAGTGCTTTCGGACTAGCGGGAGGTCGGAGCACCGGGGAGCTGTTTTTT.

This clonotype came up many times. This sequence joins TRBV5-1 and TRBJ2-3; 8 bases line up with TRBD1. Germline CDR1 reads SGHRS; CDR2 reads YFSETQ. The CDR3 is made up of 14 amino acids. After removal of 4 bases from V and 4 bases from J, the junction contained 5 bases not matched to a gene. CDR3 sequence reads: CASSIGQGSDTQYF. CDR3 DNA: TGCGCCAGCAGCATTGGACAGGGTTCAGATACGCAGTATTTT.

Ten or more counts support this clonotype. The gene calls are TRBV5-1 and TRBJ2-5, with TRBD2 matching 10 bases. The trim removed 5 bases at V and 3 bases at J, leaving 7 bases unmatched. CDR1 is SGHRS, CDR2 YFSETQ, per germline. This CDR3 region has 15 residues. The CDR3 region is CASSFHSGGKETQYF. As DNA, the CDR3 is TGCGCCAGCAGTTTCCATAGCGGGGGGAAAGAGACCCAGTACTTC.

The chain uses TRBV7-9 and TRBJ2-1, with 7 bases that match TRBD1. Germline lookup yields CDR1 SEHNR and CDR2 FQNEAQ (reference sequence). J gave up 6 bases and V 6 bases, and 14 bases lay outside the gene matches. CDR3 length: 16 residues. CDR3 residues: CASRPGTVRPANEQFF. For the CDR3, the DNA is TGTGCCAGCAGGCCGGGGACAGTTAGACCTGCCAATGAGCAGTTCTTC.

This clonotype has just a few counts. The rearrangement links TRBV4-2 to TRBJ2-7; no definite D call. V lost 0 bases and J lost 0, with 12 bases in between. The length of the CDR3 is 16 residues. Germline CDR1 reads LGHNA; CDR2 reads YNFKEQ. In nucleotides, the CDR3 is TGTGCCAGCAGCCAAGATAACGGACCCTACTCCTACGAGCAGTACTTC. Protein product: CASSQDNGPYSYEQYF.

This clonotype was found many times. CDR3 loop: CASSLAASNTGELFF. CDR3 in DNA: TGCGCCAGCAGCTTGGCGGCCTCGAACACCGGGGAGCTGTTTTTT. V usage is TRBV5-1 and J usage is TRBJ2-2, with D uncertain. The V end lost 0 bases, the J end lost 0 bases, and 6 bases lay between the germline ends. Looked up from germline, CDR1 is SGHRS and CDR2 is YFSETQ. The CDR3 runs to 15 residues.

The table lists this clonotype with a few counts. The gene calls are TRBV3-1 and TRBJ1-2; D ambiguous. The V gene lost 4 bases and the J gene lost 7 bases, with 19 bases spanning the gap. This CDR3 is built from 15 residues. CDR1 is LGHDT and CDR2 is YNNKEL in the germline V gene (reference sequence). CDR3 residues: CASSPKWNYVGGYTF. The CDR3 DNA reads TGTGCCAGCAGCCCTAAATGGAATTATGTGGGTGGCTACACCTTC. Full variable domain (missing parts from reference TRBV3-1 and TRBJ1-2): DTAVSQTPKYLVTQMGNDKSIKCEQNLGHDTMYWYKQDSKKFLKIMFSYNNKELIINETVPNRFSPKSPDKAHLNLHINSLELGDSAVYFCASSPKWNYVGGYTFGSGTRLTVV.

A few counts support this clonotype. For the CDR3, the DNA is TGTGCCAGCAGCCCCTCGGTTGGGGGCGCGGGGGAGACCCAGTACTTC. Translated, it gives CASSPSVGGAGETQYF. The rearrangement joins TRBV7-2 to TRBJ2-5; D tentatively reads TRBD1 or TRBD2 (6 bases each). This CDR3 contains 16 residues. Between the trimmed V and J ends, which lost 5 bases and 5 bases, there was a span of 21 bases. Germline CDR1 and CDR2: SGHTA and FQGNSA.

This clonotype was seen a handful of times. The chain recombines TRBV27 with TRBJ2-6, with TRBD2 as a possible D gene (6 bases). CDR1 and CDR2 from the germline V gene are MNHEY and SMNVEV (reference sequence). CDR3 length equals 17 residues. Trimming pared 5 bases from V and 0 bases from J, leaving 14 bases between. The CDR3 sequence is CASSPTRDSSGANVLTF. The CDR3 DNA sequence: TGTGCCAGCAGTCCTACGCGGGACTCCTCTGGGGCCAACGTCCTGACTTTC.

This clonotype was seen a handful of times. This chain connects TRBV5-1 to TRBJ2-3, with 8 nucleotides matching TRBD1. Germline V CDR1 and CDR2: SGHRS, YFSETQ. This CDR3 comprises 19 residues. J was trimmed by 0 bases and V by 0 bases; bases with no gene match: 12. CDR3 sequence: CASSLGSPGGRFSTDTQYF. CDR3 sequence (DNA): TGCGCCAGCAGCTTGGGGTCCCCAGGGGGCAGATTTAGCACAGATACGCAGTATTTT.

This sequence joins TRBV29-1 and TRBJ1-5, with D uncertain. The germline gives CDR1 SQVTM, CDR2 ANQGSEA. Trimming removed 4 bases from V and 8 bases from J, with 15 bases in between. The CDR3 spans 13 residues. CDR3 protein: CSVAEGTWEPQHF. Here the CDR3 DNA reads TGCAGCGTTGCGGAGGGAACATGGGAGCCCCAGCATTTT.